The next 26 T cell receptor beta chains were all read from a single sample in a study of blood T cells in healthy people across ages. The authors ran a second PCR of roughly 6 to 12 cycles using a sample-barcoded 5' primer and a J-beta primer mix. Via MiXCR, TCRdb re-called the 5' RACE reads, giving one row per CDR3 protein. The sample includes about 930,000 distinct CDR3 sequences, around 29% of them seen just once. In addition, the sample was reused for a study of T cells of mothers and their children.

Sequencing was performed on blood. These receptor sequences come from a woman between 35 and 50 years old in good health.

This clonotype was seen a few times. The gene calls are TRBV7-9 and TRBJ2-1; D remains unclear. V was pared by 7 bases and J by 5 bases, with 12 bases between. Germline V gene sequence: CDR1 SEHNR, CDR2 FQNEAQ (reference sequence). This CDR3 contains 13 residues. CDR3 amino acids: CASTPWLDNEQFF. CDR3 nucleotides: TGTGCCAGCACCCCCTGGTTGGACAATGAGCAGTTCTTC.

This clonotype was seen many times. The chain joins TRBV24-1 to TRBJ2-1; D perhaps matches TRBD1 (6 bases). This CDR3 is built from 15 residues. V was cut by 0 bases and J by 6 bases, with 11 bases left in between. The V gene's germline CDR1 is KGHDR and CDR2 SFDVKD. Here the CDR3 reads CATSDLRSGVNEQFF. The CDR3, as DNA: TGTGCCACCAGTGATTTGCGGTCAGGGGTCAATGAGCAGTTCTTC.

The chain couples TRBV15 to TRBJ1-4, with D possibly TRBD1 on 5 matching bases. CDR1 is LNHNV and CDR2 is YYDKDF in the germline V gene (reference sequence). The CDR3 spans 12 residues. The V end was cut by 5 bases, the J end by 8 bases, with 9 bases between. CDR3 protein: CATSEGYEKLFF. The CDR3 region has the DNA TGTGCCACCAGCGAGGGGTACGAAAAACTGTTTTTT.

The chain carries TRBV7-3 and TRBJ2-1, with a tentative D call TRBD1 (6 bases). The CDR3 has 13 amino acids. Germline V CDR1 and CDR2: SGHTA, FQGTGA. V dropped 2 bases and J dropped 6 bases, with 8 bases sitting between them. For the CDR3, the DNA is TGTGCCAGCAGCTTATCACAGGGCAATGAGCAGTTCTTC. Translation: CASSLSQGNEQFF.

V and J are TRBV20-1 and TRBJ2-1; 7 bases line up with TRBD2. The CDR3 covers 14 residues. CDR1 is DFQATT and CDR2 is SNEGSKA in the germline V gene (reference sequence). Trimming removed 3 bases from V and 6 bases from J; junction bases left unmatched: 8. CDR3 residues: CSASSPAGTNEQFF. The DNA for the CDR3 is TGCAGTGCTAGTAGTCCAGCGGGGACCAATGAGCAGTTCTTC.

This clonotype was observed a few times. The chain carries TRBV12-3 or TRBV12-4 and TRBJ2-2; D might be TRBD1 or TRBD2, each matching 5 bases. Between the trimmed V and J ends, which lost 7 bases and 8 bases, there was a span of 14 bases. The CDR3 contains 13 residues. CDR3 loop: CASIWGSSGELFF. The DNA of the CDR3 is TGTGCCAGCATCTGGGGGTCATCGGGGGAGCTGTTTTTT.

The sample holds a few counts of this clonotype. The rearrangement links TRBV29-1 to TRBJ2-1, with D possibly TRBD1 on 6 matching bases. The V gene lost 2 bases and the J gene lost 10 bases, with 15 bases spanning the gap. The CDR3 has 13 residues. CDR1 and CDR2 (germline): SQVTM, ANQGSEA. The CDR3 here is CSVEQGPTYEQFF. Written as DNA, the CDR3 is TGCAGCGTTGAACAGGGGCCGACCTACGAGCAGTTCTTC.

The V call is TRBV20-1, the J call TRBJ1-4, with unresolved D. The V end lost 4 bases, the J end lost 0 bases, and 9 bases lay between the germline ends. Germline V gives CDR1 DFQATT, CDR2 SNEGSKA (reference sequence). The CDR3 totals 14 residues. Written as DNA, the CDR3 is TGCAGTGCTAAAGACGGGTCAACTAATGAAAAACTGTTTTTT. The encoded protein is CSAKDGSTNEKLFF.

This clonotype occurred once. A single base separates this from a much larger clone, so it may be a read error. The chain combines TRBV4-3 with TRBJ2-1; D is unclear. The CDR3 totals 16 residues. Trimming left V 0 bases short and J 0 bases short, with 9 bases between. Germline CDR1 is LGHNA and CDR2 is YSLEER. The CDR3 spells CASSQDARSSYNEQFF. The CDR3 DNA sequence: TGCGCCAGCAGCCAAGACGCCAGGAGCTCCTACAATGAGCAGTTCTTC.

This clonotype was seen a handful of times. In DNA form, the CDR3 reads TGTGCCAGCAGTTATATCACTTCGACTAGCGGGGATATCTCTGGGGCCAACGTCCTGACTTTC. The encoded protein is CASSYITSTSGDISGANVLTF. V is TRBV12-3 or TRBV12-4 and J is TRBJ2-6; 11 bases match TRBD2. Unmatched junction bases numbered 14, after V lost 4 bases and J lost 0 bases. The CDR3 contains 21 residues.

The chain couples TRBV12-3 or TRBV12-4 to TRBJ1-2; D is possibly TRBD1 (5 bases). CDR3 size: 13 residues. V was pared by 7 bases and J by 10 bases, with 19 bases between. CDR3 loop: CASTDSTGTHYTF. CDR3 coding DNA: TGTGCCAGCACAGATTCAACCGGGACTCACTACACCTTC.

In this sample, this clonotype turned up a few times. The junction shows a germline mismatch at one end, possibly a read error. The chain uses TRBV6-2 or TRBV6-3 and TRBJ2-1; the match to TRBD1 covers 7 bases. The CDR3 has 16 amino acids. Germline lookup yields CDR1 MNHEY and CDR2 SVGEGT. The CDR3 protein is CASSYDSTGPYTEQFF. Here the CDR3 DNA reads TGTGCCAGCAGTTACGATTCGACAGGGCCCTACACTGAGCAGTTCTTC.

This clonotype has just one count. V gene TRBV30 combines with J gene TRBJ2-1; D possibly corresponds to TRBD1 (6 bases). Germline assignment: CDR1 GTSNPN and CDR2 SVGIG (reference sequence). The length of the CDR3 is 15 residues. V was pared by 4 bases and J by 6 bases, with 19 bases between. CDR3 coding DNA: TGTGCCTGGACGCCAGCTGATGACAGGTGCAATGAGCAGTTCTTC. Protein: CAWTPADDRCNEQFF.

This clonotype showed up just a few times. The chain combines TRBV28 with TRBJ1-2, with TRBD1 identical over 10 bases. The CDR3 sequence is 14 residues long. Looked up from germline, CDR1 is MDHEN and CDR2 is SYDVKM. V was pared by 1 base and J by 8 bases, with 4 bases of the junction left unmatched. The CDR3 DNA is TGTGCCAGCAGTTTATCGGACAGGGGGGAAGGCTACACCTTC. This sequence encodes CASSLSDRGEGYTF.

The rearrangement joins TRBV7-9 to TRBJ1-5; D unclear. The CDR3 is 12 amino acids. Trimming took off 5 bases at V and 6 bases at J, with 8 bases between the two ends. The germline V gene encodes CDR1 SEHNR and CDR2 FQNEAQ (reference sequence). This CDR3 is CASSATTQPQHF. The CDR3 region has the DNA TGTGCCAGCAGCGCGACAACTCAGCCCCAGCATTTT. The whole variable domain, remainder taken from reference TRBV7-9 and TRBJ1-5, is DTGVSQNPRHKITKRGQNVTFRCDPISEHNRLYWYRQTLGQGPEFLTYFQNEAQLEKSRLLSDRFSAERPKGSFSTLEIQRTEQGDSAMYLCASSATTQPQHFGDGTRLSIL.

This clonotype was observed a handful of times. The CDR3 sequence is CASSPGRLITLEAFF. Here the CDR3 DNA reads TGTGCCAGCAGTCCAGGACGCCTCATTACCCTTGAAGCTTTCTTT. The J gene is TRBJ1-1, the V gene TRBV3-1; D call uncertain. The CDR3 contains 15 residues. Trimming shortened V by 6 bases and J by 7 bases, and 21 bases separated the two germline ends. Germline CDR1 LGHDT, CDR2 YNNKEL (reference sequence).

This clonotype has just a few counts. With a much larger clone just one base away, this may be a read error. V and J are TRBV29-1 and TRBJ2-2; D tentatively fits TRBD1 or TRBD2 (5 bases each). CDR1 SQVTM and CDR2 ANQGSEA come from the germline V gene. The CDR3 is 15 residues long. Trimming took off 1 base at V and 4 bases at J, with 13 bases between the two ends. CDR3: CSVEGGQGGTGELFF. CDR3 DNA sequence: TGCAGCGTTGAAGGCGGGCAGGGTGGCACCGGGGAGCTGTTTTTT.

This clonotype was seen only a few times. The J gene is TRBJ2-4, the V gene TRBV10-2; TRBD2 matches at 12 bases. The DNA matches TRBJ2-7 better at its end, which makes the J call doubtful. Germline assignment: CDR1 WSHSY and CDR2 SAAADI. This CDR3 comprises 16 residues. CDR3 in DNA: TGCGCCAGCAGTGATCCGGGACTAGCGGGCCCCTACGAGCAGTACTTC. Protein: CASSDPGLAGPYEQYF.

The genes are TRBV28 and TRBJ1-5, with 7 bases that match TRBD1. Germline V lookup: CDR1 MDHEN, CDR2 SYDVKM. The CDR3 is 17 residues long. Germline trimming cut 3 bases from V and 0 bases from J; bases unmatched to any gene: 8. CDR3 loop: CASSFFKGQHSNQPQHF. CDR3 coding DNA: TGTGCCAGCAGTTTTTTTAAGGGACAGCATAGCAATCAGCCCCAGCATTTT. Complete variable domain (other parts from reference TRBV28 and TRBJ1-5): DVKVTQSSRYLVKRTGEKVFLECVQDMDHENMFWYRQDPGLGLRLIYFSYDVKMKEKGDIPEGYSVSREKKERFSLILESASTNQTSMYLCASSFFKGQHSNQPQHFGDGTRLSIL.

This clonotype appeared many times. CDR3 nucleotides: TGTGCCAGCAGCTTAGACCTAGGCTCCTACAATGAGCAGTTCTTC. This gives the protein CASSLDLGSYNEQFF. This chain joins TRBV7-8 and TRBJ2-1; D unresolved. The CDR3 is 15 amino acids. Germline-derived CDR1 and CDR2 are SGHVS and FQNEAQ. The germline V and J ends were trimmed by 1 base and 0 bases, with 7 bases remaining between them.

The V gene is TRBV20-1, the J gene TRBJ2-5; possibly TRBD2 for D (5 bases). This CDR3 contains 11 residues. Germline lookup yields CDR1 DFQATT and CDR2 SNEGSKA (reference sequence). V was cut by 6 bases and J by 11 bases, with 16 bases left in between. CDR3 sequence: CSATSGSEQYF. The CDR3 bases are TGCAGTGCAACGTCGGGGTCAGAGCAGTACTTC.

This clonotype appeared many times. V gene TRBV12-5 combines with J gene TRBJ2-5, with D unclear. CDR3 length equals 13 residues. Trimming took off 4 bases at V and 7 bases at J, with 13 bases between the two ends. The germline V gene has CDR1 LGHNT and CDR2 FRNRAP. The CDR3 DNA reads as TGTGCTAGTGGTTCCACCCTGTCGGGGACCCAGTACTTC. It yields the protein CASGSTLSGTQYF.

This clonotype came up a few times. The chain uses TRBV20-1 and TRBJ2-7, with D uncertain. Germline loops: CDR1 DFQATT, CDR2 SNEGSKA (reference sequence). The CDR3 consists of 12 residues. V gave up 3 bases and J gave up 5 bases, with 11 bases separating them. The CDR3 sequence is CSARVTGHEQYF. The CDR3 coding sequence is TGCAGTGCTAGGGTGACTGGCCACGAGCAGTACTTC.

This clonotype occurred once. The chain uses TRBV10-3 and TRBJ1-5; D unclear. CDR1 is ENHRY and CDR2 is SYGVKD in the germline V gene. Trimming stripped 6 bases from V and 7 bases from J, with 13 bases between. CDR3 size: 13 residues. CDR3 region: CAISPEECQPQHF. As DNA, the CDR3 is TGTGCCATCAGCCCAGAAGAGTGCCAGCCCCAGCATTTT.

The chain links TRBV15 to TRBJ1-4, with D unresolved. CDR1 is LNHNV, CDR2 YYDKDF, per germline (reference sequence). The CDR3 runs 14 residues. With 0 bases removed from V and 7 bases from J, the gap between germline ends came to 9 bases. Here the CDR3 DNA reads TGTGCCACCAGCAGAGATCGGGCGGGTGAAAAACTGTTTTTT. Protein product: CATSRDRAGEKLFF.

This clonotype has just a few counts. An end of the junction differs from the germline gene, which may be a read error. This chain connects TRBV6-8 to TRBJ2-7; 7 nucleotides agree with TRBD1. The length of the CDR3 is 14 residues. Germline CDR1 reads MNHGY; CDR2 reads SAAAGT. CDR3 in amino acids: CAGSFLGTDYEQYF. CDR3 sequence (DNA): TGTGCCGGCAGTTTCCTAGGGACAGACTACGAGCAGTACTTC.